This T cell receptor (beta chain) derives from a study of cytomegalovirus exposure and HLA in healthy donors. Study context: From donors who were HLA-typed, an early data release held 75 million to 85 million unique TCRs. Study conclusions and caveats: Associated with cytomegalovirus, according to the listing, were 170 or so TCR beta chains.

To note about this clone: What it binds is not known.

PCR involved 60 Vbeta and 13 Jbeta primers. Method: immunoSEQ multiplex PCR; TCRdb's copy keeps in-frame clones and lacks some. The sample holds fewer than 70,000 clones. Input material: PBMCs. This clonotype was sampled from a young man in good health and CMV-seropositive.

This CDR3 reads CASRRKVDDRDNEQFF. CDR3 coding DNA: TGTGCCAGCAGGCGAAAGGTCGATGACAGGGACAATGAGCAGTTCTTC. This rearrangement joins TRBV7-6 to TRBJ2-1; TRBD1 matches 7 bases. The V gene end was trimmed by 6 bases and the J gene end by 5 bases; junction bases not matched to a gene: 13. The CDR3 has 16 residues. Germline-derived CDR1 and CDR2 are SGHVS and FNYEAQ.